These T cell receptor beta chains were read from a single sample in a study of Ad26.COV2.S vaccination and SARS-CoV-2 variants. Generated by immunoSEQ multiplex PCR, the TCRdb table keeps only in-frame clones and is missing some. The sample has roughly 400,000 clones; 80% to 95% are singletons. Here the sequenced sample was peripheral blood, taken in a trial of Ad26.COV2.S vaccine versus placebo. These receptors came from a person between 18 and 65 years old who received the Ad26.COV2.S COVID-19 vaccine or a placebo. Each CDR3 is given with its conserved first and last residue. The D gene is left open where the match is weak. The size entry is marked missing in some rows and otherwise reads once, few, many or a size class.

V gene	clone size	D gene	J gene	CDR3 protein	CDR3 DNA
TRBV4-3	-	TRBD2	TRBJ2-1	CASSQDLREGGEQFF	TGCGCCAGCAGCCAAGATCTCCGGGAGGGTGGTGAGCAGTTCTTC
TRBV2	-	TRBD2	TRBJ2-1	CASRASSGGYNEQFF	TGTGCCAGCAGAGCATCTAGCGGGGGTTACAATGAGCAGTTCTTC
TRBV7-8	-	TRBD1	TRBJ2-7	CASSTLTGGHYEQYF	TGTGCCAGCAGCACCCTGACAGGGGGACACTACGAGCAGTACTTC
TRBV4-3	-	-	TRBJ1-5	CASSQGWGGATQPQHF	TGCGCCAGCAGCCAGGGCTGGGGGGGCGCGACGCAGCCCCAGCATTTT
TRBV7-2	-	TRBD1	TRBJ2-4	CASSLVTGGPKNIQYF	TGTGCCAGCAGCTTAGTAACAGGGGGGCCGAAAAACATTCAGTACTTC
TRBV7-2	few	TRBD1	TRBJ1-5	CASSSGQGLQPQHF	TGTGCCAGCAGCTCGGGACAGGGTCTACAGCCCCAGCATTTT
TRBV5-4	-	TRBD1	TRBJ2-3	CASSDPPGQRQHF	TGTGCCAGCAGCGACCCCCCGGGACAGAGACAACATTTT
TRBV12-3/TRBV12-4	-	TRBD2	TRBJ2-7	CASSFLAGDEQYF	TGTGCCAGCAGTTTTCTAGCGGGGGACGAGCAGTACTTC
TRBV7-2	-	TRBD1	TRBJ1-2	CASSPTGDGYTF	TGTGCCAGCAGTCCGACAGGGGATGGCTACACCTTC
TRBV6-1	-	-	TRBJ1-2	CASSEARRANYGYTF	TGTGCCAGCAGTGAAGCCCGAAGGGCTAACTATGGCTACACCTTC
TRBV10-2	-	-	TRBJ1-4	CASSPRFSANEKLFF	TGCGCCAGCAGTCCGAGGTTCTCCGCTAATGAAAAACTGTTTTTT
TRBV3-1/TRBV3-2	-	TRBD2	TRBJ2-7	CASSQNSGGVQYEQYF	TGTGCCAGCAGCCAGAACAGCGGGGGGGTCCAGTACGAGCAGTACTTC
TRBV5-1	-	TRBD1	TRBJ2-7	CASSVDRVYEQYF	TGCGCCAGCAGCGTTGACAGGGTCTACGAGCAGTACTTC
TRBV7-9	-	TRBD1	TRBJ1-4	CASSLGWTGGEEKLFF	TGTGCCAGCAGCTTAGGTTGGACAGGGGGTGAAGAAAAACTGTTTTTT
TRBV6-2/TRBV6-3	-	-	TRBJ2-3	CASSYSGFFNTDTQYF	TGTGCCAGCAGTTACTCGGGGTTCTTTAATACAGATACGCAGTATTTT
TRBV28	-	TRBD1	TRBJ2-7	CASSLPSGTGAFYEQYF	TGTGCCAGCAGTTTACCGTCAGGGACAGGAGCCTTTTACGAGCAGTACTTC
TRBV11-2	-	-	TRBJ2-7	CASSPYPTGRYEQYF	TGTGCCAGCAGCCCCTACCCGACAGGCCGCTACGAGCAGTACTTC
TRBV4-3	-	TRBD1	TRBJ1-1	CASSHGQGMNTEAFF	TGCGCCAGCAGCCATGGACAGGGCATGAACACTGAAGCTTTCTTT
TRBV6-5	-	-	TRBJ2-7	CASSLGRDEQYF	TGTGCCAGCAGCCTGGGCCGGGACGAGCAGTACTTC
TRBV27	-	-	TRBJ2-7	CASSLMGYEQYF	TGTGCCAGCAGTTTAATGGGCTACGAGCAGTACTTC
TRBV9	-	-	TRBJ2-4	CASSDQNIQYF	TGTGCCAGCAGCGACCAAAACATTCAGTACTTC
TRBV5-1	-	-	TRBJ1-6	CASSLAGLRYSPLHF	TGCGCCAGCAGCTTGGCGGGTCTGAGGTACTCACCCCTCCACTTT
TRBV6-5	-	-	TRBJ1-5	CASSDVGVLNQPQHF	TGTGCCAGCAGCGACGTGGGGGTTCTCAATCAGCCCCAGCATTTT
TRBV9	-	TRBD1	TRBJ2-5	CARQGSVETQYF	TGTGCCAGACAGGGGAGTGTAGAGACCCAGTACTTC
TRBV29-1	-	TRBD2	TRBJ2-3	CSVEGGVGQYF	TGCAGCGTTGAGGGAGGGGTGGGGCAGTATTTT
TRBV11-2	-	-	TRBJ2-2	CASSLAGFTGELFF	TGTGCCAGCAGCTTAGCTGGGTTCACCGGGGAGCTGTTTTTT
TRBV11-2	-	-	TRBJ2-1	CASSQPGRALLAQQFF	TGTGCCAGCAGTCAGCCGGGACGCGCGCTACTCGCGCAGCAGTTCTTC
TRBV10-1	-	-	TRBJ1-1	CASSAGSKNTEAFF	TGCGCCAGCAGTGCCGGGTCCAAGAACACTGAAGCTTTCTTT
TRBV27	-	-	TRBJ1-5	CASSFGPGVNQPQHF	TGTGCCAGCAGTTTTGGGCCAGGGGTCAATCAGCCCCAGCATTTT
TRBV11-2	-	-	TRBJ2-3	CASSPADTHTDTQYF	TGTGCCAGCAGCCCGGCGGACACGCACACAGATACGCAGTATTTT
TRBV5-1	once	-	TRBJ1-3	CASSPGGFAGNTIYF	TGCGCCAGCAGCCCGGGCGGGTTTGCCGGAAACACCATATATTTT
TRBV5-5	-	TRBD1	TRBJ2-7	CASSLTPGTGPYEQYF	TGTGCCAGCAGCTTGACCCCCGGGACAGGGCCCTACGAGCAGTACTTC
TRBV15	-	-	TRBJ2-3	CATSRETGPDTQYF	TGTGCCACCAGCAGAGAGACAGGTCCAGATACGCAGTATTTT
TRBV14	-	-	TRBJ1-1	CASSQDFPYRATTEAFF	TGTGCCAGCAGCCAAGATTTCCCTTACAGGGCGACCACTGAAGCTTTCTTT
TRBV7-2	-	-	TRBJ2-1	CASSFSAYNEQFF	TGTGCCAGCAGCTTTAGCGCCTACAATGAGCAGTTCTTC
TRBV19	many	TRBD1	TRBJ1-2	CASRTITGGVYGYTF	TGTGCCAGCCGGACCATAACAGGGGGCGTCTATGGCTACACCTTC
TRBV1	once	-	TRBJ2-5	CTGQGAETQYF	TGCACGGGACAGGGGGCAGAGACCCAGTACTTC
TRBV6-2/TRBV6-3	-	-	TRBJ1-1	CASSYPLGGQTWEAFF	TGTGCCAGCAGTTATCCCCTCGGAGGCCAGACATGGGAAGCTTTCTTT
TRBV5-5	-	-	TRBJ2-3	CASSLEWAFRGRGGDTQYF	TGTGCCAGCAGCTTGGAATGGGCCTTCCGTGGGAGAGGGGGAGATACGCAGTATTTT
TRBV2	-	-	TRBJ1-1	CASTKSYANTEAFF	TGTGCCAGCACGAAGTCTTATGCGAACACTGAAGCTTTCTTT
TRBV6-5	-	-	TRBJ1-5	CASSPTGTNFQPQHF	TGTGCCAGCAGTCCCACCGGGACAAATTTTCAGCCCCAGCATTTT
TRBV21-1	once	-	TRBJ2-1	CASSSHRGKSYNEQFF	TGTGCCAGCAGCAGCCACAGGGGGAAATCCTACAATGAGCAGTTCTTC
TRBV9	-	TRBD2	TRBJ2-1	CASSRTSGVNNEQFF	TGTGCCAGCAGCAGGACTAGCGGGGTGAACAATGAGCAGTTCTTC
TRBV9	-	-	TRBJ2-7	CASSPLGASYEQYF	TGTGCCAGCAGCCCCCTAGGGGCAAGCTACGAGCAGTACTTC
TRBV15	-	-	TRBJ1-2	CATSESHQGKYYGYTF	TGTGCCACCAGCGAATCCCACCAGGGTAAATACTATGGCTACACCTTC
TRBV7-8	few	-	TRBJ2-5	CASSLSGKETQYF	TGTGCCAGCAGCTTATCGGGAAAAGAGACCCAGTACTTC
TRBV15	-	-	TRBJ2-1	CATSRAYEQFF	TGTGCCACCAGCAGAGCCTACGAGCAGTTCTTC
TRBV4-3	once	-	TRBJ1-1	CASSQDPGLETEAFF	TGCGCCAGCAGCCAAGATCCCGGGCTCGAAACTGAAGCTTTCTTT
TRBV19	-	-	TRBJ1-1	CASSWTEDTEAFF	TGTGCCAGTAGTTGGACAGAGGACACTGAAGCTTTCTTT
TRBV29-1	-	TRBD2	TRBJ2-3	CSATSGDFTDTQYF	TGCAGCGCCACTAGCGGGGACTTCACAGATACGCAGTATTTT